One sample yielded the 21 T cell receptor beta chains listed below, sequenced in a study of blood T cell repertoires in COVID-19. Generated by immunoSEQ multiplex PCR, the TCRdb table keeps only in-frame clones and is missing some. The profile covers fewer than 250,000 clones, with roughly 85% appearing a single time and about 8.2% taken by the ten largest. The material sequenced was PBMCs or T cells enriched from blood (not recorded which). These receptors all come from a woman aged 50 to 60 with acute COVID-19.

The V gene is TRBV18, the J gene TRBJ1-3, with D possibly TRBD1 on 6 matching bases. V shed 0 bases and J shed 1 base, with 10 bases lying between them. The CDR3 has 16 residues. Germline loops: CDR1 KGHSH, CDR2 LQKENI. CDR3 residues: CASSPPDSVSGNTIYF. DNA for the CDR3: TGTGCCAGCTCACCACCGGACAGCGTATCTGGAAACACCATATATTTT.

The chain links TRBV18 to TRBJ1-1; 8 nucleotides match TRBD1. The CDR3 covers 16 residues. Germline loops: CDR1 KGHSH, CDR2 LQKENI. Losses at the gene ends were 2 bases for V and 0 bases for J; bases not matched to a gene: 5. In DNA form, the CDR3 reads TGTGCCAGCTCACCATGGGGGGACAGGATGAACACTGAAGCTTTCTTT. Translating it yields CASSPWGDRMNTEAFF.

The chain uses TRBV9 and TRBJ1-5, with 8 nucleotides matching TRBD1. The ends lost 0 bases at V and 6 bases at J; junction bases unmatched: 5. This CDR3 has 15 amino acids. The germline gives CDR1 SGDLS, CDR2 YYNGEE. As DNA, the CDR3 is TGTGCCAGCAGCGTAGATTGGACAGGGAGTCAGCCCCAGCATTTT. Translated: CASSVDWTGSQPQHF.

This rearrangement joins TRBV19 to TRBJ2-2; 7 bases are a match to TRBD1. CDR1 LNHDA and CDR2 SQIVND come from the germline V gene (reference sequence). CDR3 size: 14 residues. V shed 5 bases and J 5 bases; nucleotides not matched to a gene: 5. CDR3 in DNA: TGTGCCAGTAGTGTGGGACAGAGAACCGGGGAGCTGTTTTTT. Residues: CASSVGQRTGELFF.

The rearrangement uses TRBV6-5 and TRBJ2-1, with 7 positions matching TRBD2. Germline V gene data show CDR1 as MNHEY and CDR2 as SVGAGI. This CDR3 contains 16 residues. With 4 bases clipped from V and 0 bases from J, the junction kept 6 bases outside the gene matches. DNA of the CDR3: TGTGCCAGCAGTTCGACTAGCCTAGGCTCCTACAATGAGCAGTTCTTC. It translates to CASSSTSLGSYNEQFF.

The rearrangement uses TRBV5-1 and TRBJ2-1, with 7 positions matching TRBD1. Germline-derived CDR1 and CDR2 are SGHRS and YFSETQ. V shed 0 bases and J 8 bases; nucleotides not matched to a gene: 8. CDR3 length: 15 residues. CDR3 DNA sequence: TGCGCCAGCAGCTTGGCCCACAGGGGCTCGGATGAGCAGTTCTTC. Translated: CASSLAHRGSDEQFF.

The chain links TRBV18 to TRBJ1-1; TRBD1 is a possible D gene (5 bases). Germline V lookup: CDR1 KGHSH, CDR2 LQKENI. The length of the CDR3 is 15 residues. The V and J ends lost 3 bases and 5 bases respectively, with 16 bases between them. CDR3 sequence: CASSPLLTGGTEAFF. DNA for the CDR3: TGTGCCAGCTCACCCCTCCTTACAGGCGGAACTGAAGCTTTCTTT.

This clone was seen just once. V gene TRBV7-2 combines with J gene TRBJ2-2; 9 bases match TRBD1. Per germline, CDR1 SGHTA and CDR2 FQGNSA. The trim removed 3 bases at V and 6 bases at J, leaving 5 bases unmatched. This CDR3 spans 15 amino acids. CDR3 region: CASSLGQGVAGELFF. The CDR3 nucleotides are TGTGCCAGCAGCTTGGGACAGGGAGTCGCCGGGGAGCTGTTTTTT.

This chain joins TRBV4-1 and TRBJ1-5, with D hard to call. Germline assignment: CDR1 MGHRA and CDR2 YSYEKL. V gave up 9 bases and J gave up 0 bases, with 6 bases separating them. This CDR3 is built from 12 residues. CDR3 nucleotides: TGCGCCAGGGCAACTAGCAATCAGCCCCAGCATTTT. As protein: CARATSNQPQHF.

The chain recombines TRBV3-1 (or the pseudogene TRBV3-2) with TRBJ2-6, with D perhaps matching TRBD2 (6 bases). The germline V gene encodes CDR1 LGHDT and CDR2 YNNKEL (reference sequence). The CDR3 loop spans 16 amino acids. V gave up 1 base and J gave up 1 base, with 8 bases separating them. The CDR3, as DNA: TGTGCCAGCAGCCAAGGGGCGGGATCTGGGGCCAACGTCCTGACTTTC. This encodes CASSQGAGSGANVLTF.

The genes are TRBV10-3 and TRBJ1-1, with TRBD1 identical over 8 bases. The CDR3 length is 14 residues. The V gene's germline CDR1 is ENHRY and CDR2 SYGVKD. J was trimmed by 3 bases and V by 6 bases; bases with no gene match: 6. The CDR3: CAIRPQGADTEAFF. The DNA for the CDR3 is TGTGCCATCAGACCGCAGGGGGCCGACACTGAAGCTTTCTTT.

About this clone: Germline is not matched at one junction end, which may reflect a read error. V gene TRBV7-7 combines with J gene TRBJ2-7, with D possibly being TRBD1 (6 bases). Germline CDR1 is SSHAT and CDR2 is FNYEAQ (reference sequence). This CDR3 spans 14 amino acids. The CDR3 is CASSRRQDPYEQYF. DNA of the CDR3: TGTGCTAGCAGCCGACGACAGGACCCCTACGAGCAGTACTTC.

This clone was picked up one time. V gene TRBV19 combines with J gene TRBJ2-1; the match to TRBD2 covers 8 bases. CDR1 is LNHDA and CDR2 is SQIVND in the germline V gene (reference sequence). CDR3 length: 19 amino acids. Trimming took 4 bases from V and 4 from J; bases not matched to a gene: 18. DNA of the CDR3: TGTGCCAGTAGTACTGCTCCCATACGAAGCGGGGGCCTTTACAATGAGCAGTTCTTC. It yields the protein CASSTAPIRSGGLYNEQFF.

V is TRBV19 and J is TRBJ1-5; 9 bases map to TRBD1. V lost 6 bases and J lost 0; bases outside the gene matches: 9. The CDR3 is 17 residues long. Germline-derived CDR1 and CDR2 are LNHDA and SQIVND (reference sequence). The CDR3 DNA sequence: TGTGCCAGTAGAATGGACAGGGGTCTCCCTAGCAATCAGCCCCAGCATTTT. Translated: CASRMDRGLPSNQPQHF.

V and J are TRBV6-5 and TRBJ1-6; weak D call: TRBD1 (5 bases). CDR1 is MNHEY and CDR2 is SVGAGI in the germline V gene. The CDR3 spans 14 residues. V gave up 9 bases and J gave up 6 bases, with 15 bases separating them. The CDR3 reads CASCGAPSNSPLHF. The CDR3 DNA follows: TGTGCCAGTTGTGGGGCCCCTTCTAATTCACCCCTCCACTTT.

This chain connects TRBV19 to TRBJ2-5, with 8 bases that match TRBD2. The germline V gene encodes CDR1 LNHDA and CDR2 SQIVND (reference sequence). V shed 3 bases, J shed 5 bases, and the junction held 2 bases outside the gene matches. CDR3 length: 13 residues. CDR3 sequence: CASSISGGETQYF. As DNA, the CDR3 is TGTGCCAGTAGTATCTCGGGGGGGGAGACCCAGTACTTC. The full variable domain, its missing parts supplied by reference TRBV19 and TRBJ2-5, is DGGITQSPKYLFRKEGQNVTLSCEQNLNHDAMYWYRQDPGQGLRLIYYSQIVNDFQKGDIAEGYSVSREKKESFPLTVTSAQKNPTAFYLCASSISGGETQYFGPGTRLLVL.

The V and J genes are TRBV11-2 and TRBJ2-7, with 7 bases aligning to TRBD1. Germline V CDR1 and CDR2: SGHAT, FQNNGV. The junction had 5 bases not matched to a gene; V was cut back by 2 bases and J by 1 base. The CDR3 is made up of 15 amino acids. In DNA, the CDR3 is TGTGCCAGCAGCTTATGGGACAGTGATTCCTACGAGCAGTACTTC. Encoded protein: CASSLWDSDSYEQYF.

The rearrangement uses TRBV7-8 and TRBJ1-1; D remains ambiguous. This CDR3 has 14 residues. V gave up 1 base and J gave up 2 bases, with 8 bases separating them. Germline values: CDR1 SGHVS, CDR2 FQNEAQ. The CDR3 bases are TGTGCCAGCAGCTTAGGTTCAGTCAACACTGAAGCTTTCTTT. Translation: CASSLGSVNTEAFF.

This chain connects TRBV19 to TRBJ1-2; D may be TRBD1 (6 bases). The CDR3 is 15 amino acids. Germline V gives CDR1 LNHDA, CDR2 SQIVND (reference sequence). Between the trimmed V and J ends, which lost 6 bases and 3 bases, there was a span of 17 bases. The CDR3 region has the DNA TGTGCCAGTAGCCAGACAGGTTTTGGGTACTATGGCTACACCTTC. It is translated as CASSQTGFGYYGYTF.

The rearrangement links TRBV7-2 to TRBJ1-6; maybe TRBD1 (5 bases). Deletions cut 5 bases from V and 9 bases from J, with 23 bases between. CDR1 and CDR2 from the germline V gene are SGHTA and FQGNSA. The CDR3 consists of 17 residues. CDR3: CASSPMEGTQGVSPLHF. CDR3 in DNA: TGTGCCAGCAGCCCGATGGAGGGGACCCAAGGGGTTTCACCCCTCCACTTT.

The V and J genes are TRBV21-1 and TRBJ2-1; the table's D call of TRBD2 was not tested on the DNA. TRBV21-1 represents a pseudogene. This CDR3 is built from 15 residues. DNA for the CDR3: TGTGCCAGCAGCAAAGTGTCTAGCGGAGGTAATGAGCAGTTCTTC. Residues: CASSKVSSGGNEQFF.